Reported below is one TCR beta chain. The CDR3 covers 12 residues. Germline assignment: CDR1 MNHNY and CDR2 SVGAGI (reference sequence). V gave up 7 bases and J gave up 8 bases; unmatched junction bases: 6. This record comes from a study of cytomegalovirus exposure and HLA in healthy donors. The PCR was carried out with 60 Vbeta primers and 13 Jbeta primers. The method was immunoSEQ multiplex PCR; TCRdb's version includes in-frame clones alone and lacks a portion of them. The data show about 200,000 clones, approximately 86% seen once. The clonotype originates from a woman in her 30s in good health and CMV-seronegative. Sequencing input: PBMCs. This sequence joins TRBV6-6 and TRBJ1-2, with 8 bases lining up with TRBD1. As DNA, the CDR3 is TGTGCCAGCACCCAGGGGGCAGGCGGCTACACCTTC. This encodes CASTQGAGGYTF.